This T cell receptor (beta chain) was sequenced during a study of pediatric ulcerative colitis. Study-wide context: Most patients had pancolitis, and two had left-sided colitis. Study observations and caveats: A couple of rectal clonotypes were found only in ulcerative colitis patients, all of them. Rectal pinch biopsies may have included blood-derived T cells, especially in patients with overt colitis.

A remark on this clone: Antigen unknown.

Produced via immunoSEQ multiplex PCR; TCRdb's table is partial and in-frame only. The sample lists tens of thousands of clones; roughly 71% were seen once. The rectum was sampled with one to two pinch biopsies at colonoscopy. No immunosuppressive drugs were given to ulcerative colitis patients before diagnostic colonoscopy. This receptor was identified in a boy younger than 18 with severe ulcerative colitis. The sequenced material came from gut tissue.

CDR3 bases: TGTGCCACTCTTCGCACCGGGACAGGGGATGGCTACACCTTC. Its translation is CATLRTGTGDGYTF. The rearrangement links TRBV10-3 to TRBJ1-2, with 10 positions matching TRBD1. J gave up 6 bases and V 10 bases, and 11 bases lay outside the gene matches. Germline V CDR1 and CDR2: ENHRY, SYGVKD. The CDR3 is made up of 14 amino acids.